This TCR beta chain was recorded in a study of blood T cell repertoires in COVID-19. Study background: Some COVID-19 samples were acute and others convalescent; all came from the United States, Italy and Spain. In each case, the material was cDNA or gDNA derived from T cells, B-cell-depleted T cells, or PBMCs.

CDR1 is ENHRY and CDR2 is SYGVKD in the germline V gene. The CDR3 loop spans 17 amino acids. Germline trimming cut 3 bases from V and 3 bases from J; bases unmatched to any gene: 12. As originally analysed: Amplification of reference gene primers was used by the study to estimate nucleated cell counts. Measured with immunoSEQ multiplex PCR; TCRdb has only the in-frame clones, and not every one. The V and J calls and clone size come from that table; D and trimming were worked out from the DNA. The sample lists over 200,000 clones, roughly 87% occurring once. This TCR came from a man in his forties with active or convalescent COVID-19. Sequenced: peripheral blood. The J gene is TRBJ2-7, the V gene TRBV10-3, with 9 bases identical to TRBD2. Here the CDR3 reads CAISEGTSPTSFYEQYF. The CDR3 coding sequence is TGTGCCATCAGTGAAGGGACTAGCCCCACCAGTTTCTACGAGCAGTACTTC.